There are a few counts of the clone carrying this T cell receptor beta chain. This sequence may be a read error, since a much larger clone differs from it by one base. In building TCR beta libraries, iRepertoire HTBI primers were used together with Arm-PCR of CDR3 regions. TCRdb re-analysed the multiplex PCR reads in MiXCR, keeping a single row per CDR3 protein. The data show 400,000 or so distinct CDR3 sequences, 20% to 25% seen once. This sample is part of a study of regulatory T cells in long-lasting Graves disease. The germline CDR1 and CDR2 sequences are MDHEN and SYDVKM. The CDR3 runs 13 residues. Trimming took off 8 bases at V and 3 bases at J, with 11 bases between the two ends. Time point meaning: persistent/refractory GD, antithyroid drugs over 5 years with positive TRAb. Extracted RNA from PBMCs served as the source of the TCR library. Into tubes containing EDTA, 8 to 9 milliliters of peripheral blood were drawn.

The receptor was isolated from a female donor with Graves disease. The sample in question was peripheral blood mononuclear cells (PBMCs), obtained when the disease was refractory, from a patient treated with antithyroid drugs. This chain connects TRBV28 to TRBJ1-5; no reliable D call. This CDR3 reads CASEGLNNQPQHF. The DNA for the CDR3 is TGTGCCAGCGAAGGTCTGAACAATCAGCCCCAGCATTTT.